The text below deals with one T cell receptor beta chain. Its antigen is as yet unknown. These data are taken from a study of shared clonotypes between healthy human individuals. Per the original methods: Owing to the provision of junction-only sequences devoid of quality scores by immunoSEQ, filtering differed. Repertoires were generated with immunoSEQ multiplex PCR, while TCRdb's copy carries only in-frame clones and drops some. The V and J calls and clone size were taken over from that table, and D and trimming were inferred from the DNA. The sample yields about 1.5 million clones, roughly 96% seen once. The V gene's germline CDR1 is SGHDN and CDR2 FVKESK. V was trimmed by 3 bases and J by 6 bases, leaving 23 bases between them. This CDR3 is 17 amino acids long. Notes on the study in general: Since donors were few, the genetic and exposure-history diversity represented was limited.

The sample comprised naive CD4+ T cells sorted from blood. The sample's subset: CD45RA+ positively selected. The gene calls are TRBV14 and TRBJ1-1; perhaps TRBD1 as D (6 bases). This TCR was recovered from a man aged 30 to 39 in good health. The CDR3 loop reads CASSQVSGGVGVPEAFF. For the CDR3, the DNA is TGTGCCAGCAGCCAGGTCTCGGGGGGCGTGGGTGTCCCTGAAGCTTTCTTT.